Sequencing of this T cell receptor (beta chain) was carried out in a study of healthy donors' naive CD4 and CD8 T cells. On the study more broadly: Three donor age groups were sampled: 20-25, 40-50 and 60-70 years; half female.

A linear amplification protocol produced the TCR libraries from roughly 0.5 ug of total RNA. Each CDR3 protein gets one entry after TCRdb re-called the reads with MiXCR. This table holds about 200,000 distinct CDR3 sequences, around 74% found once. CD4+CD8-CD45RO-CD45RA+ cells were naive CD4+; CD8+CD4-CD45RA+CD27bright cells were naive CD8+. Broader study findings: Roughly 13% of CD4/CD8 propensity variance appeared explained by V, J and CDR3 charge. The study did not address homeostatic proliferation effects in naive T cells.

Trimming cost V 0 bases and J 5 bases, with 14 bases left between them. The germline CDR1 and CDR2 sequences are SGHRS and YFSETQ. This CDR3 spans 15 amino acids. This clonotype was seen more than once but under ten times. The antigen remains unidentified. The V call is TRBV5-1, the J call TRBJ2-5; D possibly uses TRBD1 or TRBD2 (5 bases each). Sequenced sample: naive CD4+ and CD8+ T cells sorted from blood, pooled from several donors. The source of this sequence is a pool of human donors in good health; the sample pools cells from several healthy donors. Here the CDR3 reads CASSLAGASKETQYF. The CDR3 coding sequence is TGCGCCAGCAGCTTGGCCGGGGCTAGCAAGGAGACCCAGTACTTC.